The T cell receptor beta chain described here comes from a study of OX40 agonist ivuxolimab in advanced cancers. Clones were read by immunoSEQ multiplex PCR, and TCRdb kept only the in-frame ones, dropping some. The sample has more than 60,000 clones; about four fifths are singletons. Trimming shortened V by 1 base and J by 7 bases, and 14 bases separated the two germline ends. The germline gives CDR1 SGHVS, CDR2 FQNEAQ. The CDR3 covers 15 residues. The receptor comes from an adult with an advanced solid tumor such as melanoma, head and neck, liver or kidney cancer. The chain combines TRBV7-8 with TRBJ1-5; D gene uncertain. The sample was CD4+ or CD8+ T cells sorted from blood, taken in a trial of the OX40 agonist ivuxolimab. The CDR3 sequence: CASSLVGRARQPQHF. As DNA, the CDR3 is TGTGCCAGCAGCTTAGTGGGGAGGGCCCGACAGCCCCAGCATTTT.